This T cell receptor beta chain was sequenced during a study of blood T cells in healthy people across ages. Whole-study findings and limits: Reliance upon unsorted PBMCs precluded definitive naive versus antigen-experienced comparison. Nothing was known about donor CMV status, and this possibly confounded expanded clonotype changes.

J lost 0 bases, V lost 1 base, and 6 bases had no gene match. From germline, CDR1 is SQVTM and CDR2 ANQGSEA. This CDR3 has 15 amino acids. Drawing of peripheral blood yielded roughly 9.3 milliliters from each donor. This clonotype was detected ten times or more. Its cognate antigen is unknown. Alongside a J-beta primer mix, a sample-barcoded 5' primer served in a second PCR lasting roughly 7 to 12 cycles. Each of the cDNA molecules was tagged by a template-switch adaptor with 12 random nucleotides. TCRdb reprocessed the 5' RACE reads with MiXCR, giving one entry per CDR3 protein. Of 1.5 million to 2 million distinct CDR3 sequences detected, 28% appear once; the ten largest clones hold around 7.7%.

Sequencing input: blood. The chain combines TRBV29-1 with TRBJ2-7; 7 nucleotides line up with TRBD1. This clonotype was obtained from a woman aged 25 to 39 in good health. CDR3 nucleotide sequence: TGCAGCGTTGAAGCTTACGACAGGGCCTCCTACGAGCAGTACTTC. This encodes CSVEAYDRASYEQYF.